The 7 T cell receptor beta chains in this list originate from one sample, sequenced in a study of control samples from healthy donors and cancer patients. TCRdb keeps only in-frame clones here, not all; method: immunoSEQ multiplex PCR. The sample contains some 410,000 clones, around nine tenths of which appear only once. Sequencing input: PBMCs. The receptors derive from a middle-aged man with head and neck cancer.

This sequence joins TRBV5-6 and TRBJ2-7; TRBD1 matches 8 bases. The V gene end was trimmed by 0 bases and the J gene end by 5 bases; junction bases not matched to a gene: 4. CDR1 is SGHDT and CDR2 is YYEEEE in the germline V gene. This CDR3 spans 14 amino acids. The CDR3 spells CASSLVDRDNEQYF. The CDR3 DNA sequence: TGTGCCAGCAGCTTGGTGGACAGGGACAACGAGCAGTACTTC.

The chain couples TRBV19 to TRBJ1-6; 7 bases match TRBD1. This CDR3 has 13 residues. From germline, CDR1 is LNHDA and CDR2 SQIVND (reference sequence). The J segment lost 10 bases and the V segment lost 5 bases, leaving 5 bases of the junction unmatched. The CDR3 reads CASSFDRVSPLHF. CDR3 coding DNA: TGTGCCAGTAGTTTCGACAGGGTATCACCCCTCCACTTT. Filled out from reference TRBV19 and TRBJ1-6, the complete variable domain reads DGGITQSPKYLFRKEGQNVTLSCEQNLNHDAMYWYRQDPGQGLRLIYYSQIVNDFQKGDIAEGYSVSREKKESFPLTVTSAQKNPTAFYLCASSFDRVSPLHFGNGTRLTVT.

This chain's CDR3 is CASSAGDTDTQYF. CDR3 bases: TGTGCCAGCAGCGCCGGGGACACAGATACGCAGTATTTT. The chain carries TRBV9 and TRBJ2-3; weak D call: TRBD2 (5 bases). Per germline, CDR1 SGDLS and CDR2 YYNGEE. This CDR3 contains 13 residues. The ends were cut back, 3 bases at V and 2 bases at J, with 7 bases in the middle. The full variable domain, its missing parts supplied by reference TRBV9 and TRBJ2-3, is DSGVTQTPKHLITATGQRVTLRCSPRSGDLSVYWYQQSLDQGLQFLIQYYNGEERAKGNILERFSAQQFPDLHSELNLSSLELGDSALYFCASSAGDTDTQYFGPGTRLTVL.

In regard to this clone: This sample also contains other DNA sequences that code for the same CDR3. The chain has TRBV5-1 and TRBJ1-1; D remains unclear. The CDR3 has 14 amino acids. V dropped 1 base and J dropped 1 base, with 8 bases sitting between them. CDR1 and CDR2 from the germline V gene are SGHRS and YFSETQ. This chain's CDR3 is CASSLFGENTEAFF. CDR3 nucleotides: TGCGCCAGCAGCTTGTTCGGGGAGAACACTGAAGCTTTCTTT.

The chain joins TRBV7-3 to TRBJ2-3, with 9 bases matching TRBD1. The CDR3 contains 17 residues. CDR1 and CDR2 from the germline V gene are SGHTA and FQGTGA. V shed 1 base and J 4 bases; nucleotides not matched to a gene: 9. This chain's CDR3 is CASSLIGTGISADTQYF. The CDR3 DNA reads TGTGCCAGCAGCTTAATCGGGACAGGGATCAGCGCAGATACGCAGTATTTT.

V is TRBV4-3 and J is TRBJ2-7; D is possibly TRBD2 (7 bases). CDR1 LGHNA and CDR2 YSLEER come from the germline V gene. This CDR3 region has 16 residues. Deletions cut 1 base from V and 3 bases from J, with 16 bases between. The CDR3 bases are TGCGCCAGCAGCCAAGGGGTTTCCGGGGGGCGCTACGAGCAGTACTTC. Its protein product is CASSQGVSGGRYEQYF.

The chain carries TRBV24-1 and TRBJ2-3; D may be TRBD1 (5 bases). Germline loops: CDR1 KGHDR, CDR2 SFDVKD. Trimming cost V 1 base and J 9 bases, with 10 bases left between them. The CDR3 contains 13 residues. The DNA for the CDR3 is TGTGCCACCAGTGATTTCCCGGACAACACGCAGTATTTT. As protein: CATSDFPDNTQYF.